The rows below give T cell receptor beta chains drawn from one sample of a study of PD-1 blockade in classical Hodgkin lymphoma. The assay was immunoSEQ multiplex PCR, and TCRdb's table has in-frame clones only and misses some. The table shows about 85,000 clones, with roughly nine tenths occurring only once. The sample consisted of peripheral blood mononuclear cells (PBMCs), taken before the fourth cycle of nivolumab. These receptors came from a human donor with classical Hodgkin lymphoma. The CDR3 runs from the conserved cysteine through the conserved F or W. The D gene is left open where the match is weak. Some rows mark clone size as missing; the rest say once, few, many or name a class of expanded clone.

>TRBV10-3|.|TRBJ2-1|.
TGTGCCATCAGTGAGTCCGAGCGGGTGGACAATGAGCAGTTCTTC
CAISESERVDNEQFF
>TRBV19|.|TRBJ1-6|.
TGTGCCAGTAGTCAGTCAAGGCCCCATTCACCCCTCCACTTT
CASSQSRPHSPLHF
>TRBV5-4|few|TRBJ1-1|.
TGTGCCAGCAGCCCTTGGACGGGGGACCAAGCTTTCTTT
CASSPWTGDQAFF
>TRBV18|once|TRBJ1-4|.
TGTGCCAGCTCACCATGGGGGCGCGATAATGAAAAACTGTTTTTT
CASSPWGRDNEKLFF
>TRBV20-1|.|TRBJ2-7|TRBD1
TGCAGTGCTAGCAGACAGGGGCAGTACTTC
CSASRQGQYF
>TRBV7-2|.|TRBJ1-6|.
TGTGCCAGCTCTCTAAGGGGCCAGGCCTGGGGAGATTCACCCCTCCACTTT
CASSLRGQAWGDSPLHF
>TRBV5-6|few|TRBJ2-2|.
TGTGCCAGCCAATACTCCCTTTCCGGGGAGCTGTTTTTT
CASQYSLSGELFF
>TRBV7-8|.|TRBJ2-3|TRBD2
TGTGCCAGCAGCCGAGAGCGGGGGGGGTGGGATACGCAGTATTTT
CASSRERGGWDTQYF
>TRBV9|.|TRBJ2-7|.
TGTGCCAGCAGCGTAGCGGACACTCACTACGAGCAGTACTTC
CASSVADTHYEQYF
>TRBV27|.|TRBJ1-4|.
TGTGCCAGCAGCAGGGGACATCTGGGCGAAAAACTGTTTTTT
CASSRGHLGEKLFF
>TRBV6-5|.|TRBJ1-2|.
TGTGCCAGCAGCTGGGTGGGGGGCTACACCTTC
CASSWVGGYTF
>TRBV18|.|TRBJ1-5|.
TGTGCCAGCTCACCACGTGCCGGGCCCCAGCATTTT
CASSPRAGPQHF
>TRBV6-6|.|TRBJ1-2|.
TGTGCCAGCAGTTACTCGTCGGGTCATGGCTACACCTTC
CASSYSSGHGYTF
>TRBV18|.|TRBJ2-7|TRBD1
TGTGCCAGCTCACCAACAGGGGTAATTTCCTACGAGCAGTACTTC
CASSPTGVISYEQYF
>TRBV5-1|.|TRBJ2-3|.
TGCGCCAGCAGCTACGATGTCGGGGGGCTAAATACGCAGTATTTT
CASSYDVGGLNTQYF
>TRBV4-3|.|TRBJ1-6|.
TGCGCCAGCAGCCGAGACAGGAGCTCCTATAATTCACCCCTCCACTTT
CASSRDRSSYNSPLHF
>TRBV25-1|.|TRBJ2-7|.
TGTGCCAGCAGTAGCAAGGGCTCCTACGAGCAGTACTTC
CASSSKGSYEQYF
>TRBV4-1|.|TRBJ1-4|.
TGCGCCAGCAGCCAAGAGGTTGCCAGCGCTAATGAAAAACTGTTTTTT
CASSQEVASANEKLFF
>TRBV28|.|TRBJ2-7|.
TGTGCCAGCAGGGGGAGCTCCTACGAGCAGTACTTC
CASRGSSYEQYF
>TRBV19|.|TRBJ1-2|TRBD1
TGTGCCAGTAGTATAGCCCAGGGGGCGCGCGAATATGGCTACACCTTC
CASSIAQGAREYGYTF
>TRBV19|.|TRBJ2-7|.
TGTGCCAGTAGTATCGGACCGACCTACGAGCAGTACTTC
CASSIGPTYEQYF
>TRBV11-2|.|TRBJ1-1|.
TGTGCCAGCAGCTTGACCGATTTGAACACTGAAGCTTTCTTT
CASSLTDLNTEAFF
>TRBV25-1|.|TRBJ1-1|TRBD1
TGTGCCAGCAGTGGACGACAGGGCCTGGGTGAAGCTTTCTTT
CASSGRQGLGEAFF
>TRBV30|few|TRBJ1-1|.
TGTGCCTGGAGTGTGAGGAACACTGAAGCTTTCTTT
CAWSVRNTEAFF
>TRBV5-8|once|TRBJ1-2|.
TGTGCCAGCAGCCCGGGGCAGGGCTATGGCTACACCTTC
CASSPGQGYGYTF
>TRBV7-8|few|TRBJ2-7|.
TGTGCCAGCAGCTTCTACAGCCCAACCTACGAGCAGTACTTC
CASSFYSPTYEQYF
>TRBV6-1|.|TRBJ1-2|TRBD1
TGTGCCAGCAGTAACGCCGGGACAGCCTTCTATGGCTACACCTTC
CASSNAGTAFYGYTF
>TRBV9|.|TRBJ2-7|TRBD1
TGTGCCAGCAGCGCGGGACAGGGGGCCTCCTACGAGCAGTACTTC
CASSAGQGASYEQYF
>TRBV6-4|.|TRBJ1-3|.
TGTGCCGTGCAGGAACCGTCCTCTGGAAACACCATATATTTT
CAVQEPSSGNTIYF
>TRBV2|.|TRBJ2-7|TRBD2
TGTGCCAGCAGTGCCCGGACTAGCGGGGGCATCGATGGGTACGAGCAGTACTTC
CASSARTSGGIDGYEQYF
>TRBV9|.|TRBJ2-1|TRBD2
TGTGCCAGCAGCCCGGGGGCGGGGGGTATAAATGAGCAGTTCTTC
CASSPGAGGINEQFF
>TRBV29-1|.|TRBJ2-3|TRBD2
TGCAGCACCGAGACTAGCGCGTTCACAGATACGCAGTATTTT
CSTETSAFTDTQYF
>TRBV7-9|.|TRBJ2-7|.
TGTGCCAGCAGCCATTGGGGCGGGCAAAAAGGGGAGCAGTACTTC
CASSHWGGQKGEQYF
>TRBV5-1|.|TRBJ1-2|TRBD1
TGCGCCAGTACTTGGACAGGGGACTATGGCTACACCTTC
CASTWTGDYGYTF
>TRBV28|.|TRBJ1-2|.
TGTGCCAGCAGTTCAAGGGGCTACACCTTC
CASSSRGYTF
>TRBV9|once|TRBJ2-7|.
TGTGCCAGCAGCGTAGATCCGACAGTTCCCTACGAGCAGTACTTC
CASSVDPTVPYEQYF
>TRBV30|.|TRBJ2-2|TRBD2
TGTGCCTGGAGTGTTTTTAAATCTAGCGGGGAGCCCACCGGGGAGCTGTTTTTT
CAWSVFKSSGEPTGELFF
>TRBV28|.|TRBJ2-7|.
TGTGCCAGCAGTTTCCGACTCTACGAGCAGTACTTC
CASSFRLYEQYF
>TRBV10-3|.|TRBJ2-7|TRBD1
TGTGCCACCGGAGGGACAGGGGACGAGCAGTACTTC
CATGGTGDEQYF
>TRBV7-2|.|TRBJ2-1|TRBD2
TGTGCCAGCAGCTTAGATTTAGTGGCGGGGGGGCCTAAGTTCTTC
CASSLDLVAGGPKFF